Only a few counts were recorded for the clone carrying this TCR beta chain. Its antigen remains unknown. The data derive from a study of T cell repertoires in cytomegalovirus infection. Across the study: Peptides in the study included HLA-C-restricted and HLA-B-restricted CMV epitopes. Both a matching HLA type and CMV infection were indicated by public TCR beta signatures.

A single record per CDR3 protein comes from TCRdb applying MiXCR to the reads. The sample lists some 940,000 distinct CDR3 sequences; about a third were seen once. Study conclusions and caveats: CMV carriers with the relevant HLA were identified by cumulative public TCR beta family frequency. Predominance within the ex vivo response was attributable to HLA-C-restricted CMV-specific TCR beta clonotypes.

This CDR3 contains 17 residues. The germline V gene encodes CDR1 SNHLY and CDR2 FYNNEI. Trimming took off 4 bases at V and 0 bases at J, with 18 bases between the two ends. The clonotype comes from a human donor in good health (CMV status not recorded). Some clones in this sample may be carry-over from other donors' samples. The genes are TRBV2 and TRBJ1-1; D gene uncertain. The sequenced sample was cultured CD8+ T cells from PBMCs, obtained from culture after CMV antigen stimulation. The CDR3 is CASSASIRGSMNTEAFF. The CDR3 coding sequence is TGTGCCAGCAGTGCCTCGATTCGGGGTTCGATGAACACTGAAGCTTTCTTT.